This TCR beta chain is from a study of shared clonotypes between healthy human individuals. Findings and caveats of the study: The study generally estimated greater richness for naive than memory subsets. Only blood samples were collected, and tissue repertoires likely differ.

As concerns this clone: Its antigen remains unknown.

Produced via immunoSEQ multiplex PCR; TCRdb's table is partial and in-frame only. Of fewer than 850,000 clones listed, more than 70% are singletons. Subsets obtained from CD4+ cells comprised CD45RA+ naive and CD45RA-negative memory cells. This sequence originates from a woman aged 25 to 45 in good health. The sequencing input was memory CD4+ T cells sorted from blood. As to subset: CD45RA-negative fraction.

CDR3 protein: CASSGRGLSTDTQYF. The CDR3, as DNA: TGCGCCAGCAGCGGGCGGGGGCTGAGTACAGATACGCAGTATTTT. The V call is TRBV5-1, the J call TRBJ2-3; D is perhaps TRBD2 (7 bases). The germline CDR1 and CDR2 sequences are SGHRS and YFSETQ. This CDR3 spans 15 amino acids. Trimming stripped 4 bases from V and 3 bases from J, with 15 bases between.